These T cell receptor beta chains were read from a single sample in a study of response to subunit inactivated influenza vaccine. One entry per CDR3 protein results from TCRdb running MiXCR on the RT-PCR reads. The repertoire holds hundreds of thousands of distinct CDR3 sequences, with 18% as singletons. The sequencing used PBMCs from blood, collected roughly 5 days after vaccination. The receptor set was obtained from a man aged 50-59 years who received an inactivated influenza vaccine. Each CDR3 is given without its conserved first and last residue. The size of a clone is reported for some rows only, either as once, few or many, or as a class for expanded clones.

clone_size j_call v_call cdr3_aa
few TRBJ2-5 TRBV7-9 ASSLSRLGIQETQY
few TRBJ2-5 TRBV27 ASSLSGNSRRETQY
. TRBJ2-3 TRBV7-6 ASSLSSGGAIPDTQY
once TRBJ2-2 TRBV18 ASSPPGRNTGELF
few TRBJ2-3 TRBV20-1 SAEDGTSGRGGTQY
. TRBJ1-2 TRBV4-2 ASSQDQGQLDYGYT
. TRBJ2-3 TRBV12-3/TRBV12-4 ASSFLGYEADTQY
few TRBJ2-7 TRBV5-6 ASSALTGFRTYEQY
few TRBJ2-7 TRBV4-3 ASSQMDRGRYEQY
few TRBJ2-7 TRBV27 ASSLSSGRYEQY
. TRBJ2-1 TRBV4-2 ASSQAVTSGGLLESYNEQF
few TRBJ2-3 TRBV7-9 ASSLRWETDTQY
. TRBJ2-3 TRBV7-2 ASSFVSGGMDTQY
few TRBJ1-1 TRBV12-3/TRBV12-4 ASSQRTGAAEAF
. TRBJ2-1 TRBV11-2 ASSLFRTSGRGAYNEQF
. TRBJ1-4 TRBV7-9 ASSNRGRTNEKLF
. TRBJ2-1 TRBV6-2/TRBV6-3 ASSYSPPLLGEQF
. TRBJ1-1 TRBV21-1 ASSKHPNTEAF
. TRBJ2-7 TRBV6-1 ASIRGTGASYEQY
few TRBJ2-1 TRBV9 ASSVGGEGGEQF
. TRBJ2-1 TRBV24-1 ATSDQRGRRSSYNEQF
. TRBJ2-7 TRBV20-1 SARDTSGSFSYEQY
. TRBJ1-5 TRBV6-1 ATNTGGDQPQH
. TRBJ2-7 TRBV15 ATSKLGPSYEQY
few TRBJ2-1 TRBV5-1 ASSGGSTGSYNEQF
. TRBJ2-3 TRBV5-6 ASSLIGGGTQY
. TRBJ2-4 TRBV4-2 ASSPKQAGMDIQY
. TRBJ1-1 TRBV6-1 ASEARHAGTEAF
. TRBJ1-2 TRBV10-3 AITHTGEGYGYT
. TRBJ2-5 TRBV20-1 SARGQLQETQY
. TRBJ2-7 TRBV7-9 ASSSTVRGTYEQY
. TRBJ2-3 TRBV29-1 SVEGRATDTQY
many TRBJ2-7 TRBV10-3 AISESGSGVWNEQY
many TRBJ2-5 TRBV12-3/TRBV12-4 ASSRIRTSGQETQY
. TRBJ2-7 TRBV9 ASSVAPSSSYEQY
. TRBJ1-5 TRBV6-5 ASSYSSTGNQPQH
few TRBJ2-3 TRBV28 ASSFLYGDRGTDTQY
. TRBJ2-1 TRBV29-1 SVEDHIRGPYNEQF
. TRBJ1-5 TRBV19 ASSTPGQGNQPQH
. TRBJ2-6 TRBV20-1 SARGTGHTKGSGANVLT
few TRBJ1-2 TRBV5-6 ASSLRRATNYGYT
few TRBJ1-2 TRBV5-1 ASSFERVDYGYT
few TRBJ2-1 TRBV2 ASSDPWRETYNEQF
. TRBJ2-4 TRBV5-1 ASSLATQGENIQY
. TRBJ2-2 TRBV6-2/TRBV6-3 ASTTGGLARTGELF
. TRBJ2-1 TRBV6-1 ASSGTSGWSNEQF